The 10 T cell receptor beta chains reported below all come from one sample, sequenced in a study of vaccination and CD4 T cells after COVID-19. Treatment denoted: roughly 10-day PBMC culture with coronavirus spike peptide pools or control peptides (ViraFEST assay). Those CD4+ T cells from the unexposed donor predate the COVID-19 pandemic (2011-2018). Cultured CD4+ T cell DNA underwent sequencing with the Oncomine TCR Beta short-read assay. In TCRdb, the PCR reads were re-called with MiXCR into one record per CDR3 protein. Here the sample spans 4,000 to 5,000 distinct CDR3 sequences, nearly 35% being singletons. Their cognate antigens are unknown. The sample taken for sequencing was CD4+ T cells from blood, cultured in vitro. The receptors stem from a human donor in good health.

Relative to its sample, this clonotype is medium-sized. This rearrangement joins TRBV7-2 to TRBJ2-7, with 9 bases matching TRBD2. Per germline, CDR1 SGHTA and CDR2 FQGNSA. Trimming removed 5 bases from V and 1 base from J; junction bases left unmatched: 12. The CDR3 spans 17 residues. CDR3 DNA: TGTGCCAGCAGCCGATACCTGACTAGCGGAACTTCCTACGAGCAGTACTTC. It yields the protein CASSRYLTSGTSYEQYF.

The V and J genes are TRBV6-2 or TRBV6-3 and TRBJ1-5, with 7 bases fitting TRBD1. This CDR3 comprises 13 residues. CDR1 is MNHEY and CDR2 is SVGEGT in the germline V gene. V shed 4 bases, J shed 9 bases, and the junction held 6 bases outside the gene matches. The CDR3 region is CASSFGWDRPQHF. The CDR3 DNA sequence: TGTGCCAGCAGTTTTGGGTGGGACAGGCCCCAGCATTTT.

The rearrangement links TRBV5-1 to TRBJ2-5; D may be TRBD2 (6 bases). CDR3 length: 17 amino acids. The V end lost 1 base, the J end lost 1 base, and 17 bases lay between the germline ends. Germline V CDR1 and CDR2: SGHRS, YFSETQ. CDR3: CASSLTSWGGIQETQYF. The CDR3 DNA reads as TGCGCCAGCAGCTTGACTAGCTGGGGCGGGATCCAAGAGACCCAGTACTTC.

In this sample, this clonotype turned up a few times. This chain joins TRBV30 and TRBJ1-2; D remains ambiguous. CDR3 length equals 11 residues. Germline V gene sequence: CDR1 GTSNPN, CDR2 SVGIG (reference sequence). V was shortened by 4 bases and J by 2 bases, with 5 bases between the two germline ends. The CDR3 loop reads CAWNENYGYTF. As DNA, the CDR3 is TGTGCCTGGAACGAGAACTATGGCTACACCTTC.

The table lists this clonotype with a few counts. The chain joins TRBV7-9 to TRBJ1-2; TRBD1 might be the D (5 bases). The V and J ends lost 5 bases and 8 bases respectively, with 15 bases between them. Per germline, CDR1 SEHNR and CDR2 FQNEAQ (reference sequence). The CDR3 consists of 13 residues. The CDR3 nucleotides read TGTGCCAGCAGCCCCGACGGGGCCGGGGGCTACACCTTC. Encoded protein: CASSPDGAGGYTF.

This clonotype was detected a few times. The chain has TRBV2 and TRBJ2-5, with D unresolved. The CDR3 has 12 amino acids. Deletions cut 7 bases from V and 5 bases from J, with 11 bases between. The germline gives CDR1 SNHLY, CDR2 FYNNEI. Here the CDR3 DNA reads TGTGCCAGCAATACCGAAGGGGAGACCCAGTACTTC. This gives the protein CASNTEGETQYF.

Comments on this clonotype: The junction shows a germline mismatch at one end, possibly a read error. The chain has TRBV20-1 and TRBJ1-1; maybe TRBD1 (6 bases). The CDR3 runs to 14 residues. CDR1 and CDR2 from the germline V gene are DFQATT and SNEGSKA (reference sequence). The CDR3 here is CSASRDILKTEAFF. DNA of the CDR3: TGCAGTGCTAGCCGGGACATTTTGAAGACTGAAGCTTTCTTT.

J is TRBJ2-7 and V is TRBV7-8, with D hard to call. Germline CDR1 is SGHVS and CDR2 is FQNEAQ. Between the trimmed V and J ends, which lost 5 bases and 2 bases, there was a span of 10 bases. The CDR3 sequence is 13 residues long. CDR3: CASSTIRAYEQYF. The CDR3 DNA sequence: TGTGCCAGCAGCACCATTAGGGCCTACGAGCAGTACTTC.

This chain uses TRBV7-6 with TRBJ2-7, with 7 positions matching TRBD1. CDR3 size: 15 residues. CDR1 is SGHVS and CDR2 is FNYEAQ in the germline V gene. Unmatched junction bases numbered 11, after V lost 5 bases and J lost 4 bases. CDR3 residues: CASSDDDRAAYEQYF. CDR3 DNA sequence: TGTGCCAGCAGCGATGATGACAGGGCGGCTTACGAGCAGTACTTC.

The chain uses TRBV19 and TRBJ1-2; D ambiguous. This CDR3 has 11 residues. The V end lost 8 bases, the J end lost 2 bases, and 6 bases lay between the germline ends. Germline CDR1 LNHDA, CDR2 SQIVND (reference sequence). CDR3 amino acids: CASFVNYGYTF. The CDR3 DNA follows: TGTGCCAGTTTCGTGAACTATGGCTACACCTTC.